These 8 T cell receptor beta chains were sequenced from one sample in a study of blood T cells in healthy people across ages. Sample-barcoded 5' priming and a J-beta primer mix drove a second PCR of roughly 7 to 11 cycles. Each CDR3 protein is one row after TCRdb ran MiXCR on the 5' RACE reads. The sample consists of approximately 1.5 million distinct CDR3 sequences, 30% to 35% of them appearing once. The material sequenced was blood. These receptors originate from a woman aged 25 to 45 in good health.

Points on this clonotype: The germline gene is not matched at one end of the junction; a read error may be the cause. The rearrangement links TRBV7-2 to TRBJ1-1; D not resolved. This CDR3 has 15 residues. Germline CDR1 and CDR2: SGHTA and FQGNSA. CDR3 bases: TGTGCCAGCAGCCCTCCGGGCCCGGTAGGAACTGAAGCTTTGTTT. Its translation: CASSPPGPVGTEALF.

In this sample, this clonotype turned up a few times. At one end the junction does not follow the germline gene, possibly because of a read error. V gene TRBV2 combines with J gene TRBJ2-3; D assignment may be TRBD1 or TRBD2 (6 bases each). The CDR3 sequence is 17 residues long. Germline loops: CDR1 SNHLY, CDR2 FYNNEI. Here the CDR3 DNA reads TGTACCAGCAGTGGGGGGATAAAACAGGGATACACAGATACGCAGTATTTT. As protein: CTSSGGIKQGYTDTQYF.

This chain uses TRBV5-1 with TRBJ2-1; 8 bases are shared with TRBD1. The J segment lost 6 bases and the V segment lost 2 bases, leaving 4 bases of the junction unmatched. Germline lookup yields CDR1 SGHRS and CDR2 YFSETQ. This CDR3 spans 14 amino acids. CDR3 in amino acids: CASSFWTGTNEQFF. The DNA for the CDR3 is TGCGCCAGCAGCTTTTGGACAGGGACCAATGAGCAGTTCTTC.

There are a few counts of this clonotype. This rearrangement joins TRBV5-5 to TRBJ2-4; 9 positions agree with TRBD2. The germline gives CDR1 SGHKS, CDR2 YYEKEE (reference sequence). V shed 4 bases and J 1 base; nucleotides not matched to a gene: 6. CDR3 length equals 16 residues. The CDR3, as DNA: TGTGCCAGCAGCGCCGGGACTAGCTTTGCCAAAAACATTCAGTACTTC. Translated: CASSAGTSFAKNIQYF.

The chain joins TRBV2 to TRBJ2-5; D may correspond to TRBD1 or TRBD2 (6 bases each). Trimming left V 6 bases short and J 2 bases short, with 16 bases between. There are 15 residues in the CDR3. Germline CDR1 SNHLY, CDR2 FYNNEI. CDR3 protein: CASRRDPGQQETQYF. The CDR3 DNA reads as TGTGCCAGCAGGCGGGATCCGGGACAACAAGAGACCCAGTACTTC.

The chain carries TRBV3-1 and TRBJ2-3; D unclear. Germline V gene data show CDR1 as LGHDT and CDR2 as YNNKEL (reference sequence). This CDR3 region has 12 residues. V shed 3 bases and J shed 6 bases, with 7 bases lying between them. The CDR3 protein is CASSQTADTQYF. The CDR3 DNA reads as TGTGCCAGCAGCCAGACTGCGGATACGCAGTATTTT.

The chain carries TRBV13 and TRBJ1-1; 8 nucleotides align to TRBD1. Germline V gene data show CDR1 as PRHDT and CDR2 as FYEKMQ (reference sequence). V dropped 5 bases and J dropped 7; count of bases not matched to a gene: 12. This CDR3 has 15 residues. CDR3 sequence reads: CASSPMAGGMGEAFF. Here the CDR3 DNA reads TGTGCCAGCAGCCCAATGGCAGGGGGCATGGGTGAAGCTTTCTTT.

The rearrangement links TRBV7-3 to TRBJ2-5; TRBD2 matches at 14 bases. V shed 5 bases and J 5 bases; nucleotides not matched to a gene: 10. CDR1 and CDR2 from the germline V gene are SGHTA and FQGTGA. This CDR3 has 17 residues. As DNA, the CDR3 is TGTGCCAGCAGCCGCGGACTAGCGGGGGGCGGGGGCGAGACCCAGTACTTC. Translating it yields CASSRGLAGGGGETQYF.